A single sample gave rise to the 28 T cell receptor beta chains below, sequenced in a study of beta chain features in type 1 diabetes listed by TCRdb under 2018. Library preparation employed the immunoSEQ multiplex PCR assay. The entire isolated RNA was reverse transcribed using the High Capacity cDNA Reverse Transcription Kit, and thus expressed TCRB transcripts were sequenced. The source is immuneACCESS, and TCRdb retained only in-frame sequences with V and J called. Part of the clones is not carried over; for the studies checked, unresolved V genes explain less than half of this, and the remainder is unexplained. Here the sample has 970,000 or so clones; 15% to 20% occur a single time. The biggest ten clones account for about 0.02% of the sample. Sequenced input: naive CD4+ T cells from blood. The cell subset or site label of this sample denotes: true naive CD4+ T cells. These receptors were obtained from a woman aged 18-29 years in good health.

The chain combines TRBV27 with TRBJ2-5; 10 bases are shared with TRBD1. The germline CDR1 and CDR2 sequences are MNHEY and SMNVEV (reference sequence). V shed 6 bases, J shed 5 bases, and the junction held 6 bases outside the gene matches. The CDR3 is 14 amino acids. CDR3: CASRGQGMGETQYF. The CDR3 DNA sequence: TGTGCCAGCAGGGGACAGGGGATGGGGGAGACCCAGTACTTC.

Only a few counts were recorded for this clone. The chain uses TRBV27 and TRBJ2-7; 11 nucleotides line up with TRBD2. V shed 5 bases, J shed 0 bases, and the junction held 24 bases outside the gene matches. The germline V gene encodes CDR1 MNHEY and CDR2 SMNVEV (reference sequence). This CDR3 has 22 amino acids. CDR3 nucleotide sequence: TGTGCCAGCAGTCCCACGACTAGCGGGAACCCTACTCTAGATAAGAGCTCCTACGAGCAGTACTTC. Residues: CASSPTTSGNPTLDKSSYEQYF.

This clone was counted a few times. This sequence joins TRBV7-9 and TRBJ1-1, with a weak D call TRBD1 (5 bases). Looked up from germline, CDR1 is SEHNR and CDR2 is FQNEAQ (reference sequence). V lost 5 bases to trimming and J lost 5 bases, with 12 bases between them. The CDR3 length is 13 residues. For the CDR3, the DNA is TGTGCCAGCAGCCTACAGGAGATGACTGAAGCTTTCTTT. Protein: CASSLQEMTEAFF.

The V call is TRBV19, the J call TRBJ1-5; D is unresolved. The CDR3 length is 18 residues. Looked up from germline, CDR1 is LNHDA and CDR2 is SQIVND (reference sequence). V was cut by 3 bases and J by 2 bases, with 20 bases left in between. The CDR3 reads CASSMAAGNPVRNQPQHF. The CDR3 DNA sequence: TGTGCCAGTAGTATGGCCGCTGGTAATCCAGTTCGCAATCAGCCCCAGCATTTT. Combining the CDR3 with reference TRBV19 and TRBJ1-5 gives the whole variable domain DGGITQSPKYLFRKEGQNVTLSCEQNLNHDAMYWYRQDPGQGLRLIYYSQIVNDFQKGDIAEGYSVSREKKESFPLTVTSAQKNPTAFYLCASSMAAGNPVRNQPQHFGDGTRLSIL.

This clone came up a few times. This CDR3 is CSVGRDSTDTQYF. The CDR3 coding sequence is TGCAGCGTTGGGCGGGACAGCACAGATACGCAGTATTTT. V and J are TRBV29-1 and TRBJ2-3; D may be TRBD2 (6 bases). CDR3 length equals 13 residues. Germline-derived CDR1 and CDR2 are SQVTM and ANQGSEA. Deletions cut 4 bases from V and 0 bases from J, with 8 bases between.

Only a few counts were recorded for this clone. The V and J genes are TRBV15 and TRBJ2-1; D is perhaps TRBD1 (5 bases). Trimming took off 5 bases at V and 9 bases at J, with 20 bases between the two ends. Germline CDR1 LNHNV, CDR2 YYDKDF (reference sequence). This CDR3 is 15 amino acids long. CDR3 loop: CATSSGPPGRPEQFF. CDR3 nucleotide sequence: TGTGCCACCAGCTCTGGGCCTCCAGGGCGTCCTGAGCAGTTCTTC.

The chain recombines TRBV7-2 with TRBJ2-1, with a possible D match to TRBD2 (6 bases). The V gene's germline CDR1 is SGHTA and CDR2 FQGNSA. V was pared by 1 base and J by 7 bases, with 17 bases between. The CDR3 extends over 16 amino acids. CDR3 sequence (DNA): TGTGCCAGCAGCTTAGACCTTTTGGCGGGAAGGAATGAGCAGTTCTTC. Its protein product is CASSLDLLAGRNEQFF.

The chain joins TRBV25-1 to TRBJ1-6; D not resolved. Trimming took 6 bases from V and 0 from J, leaving 6 bases between them. The germline CDR1 and CDR2 sequences are MGHDK and SYGVNS. The CDR3 loop spans 14 amino acids. For the CDR3, the DNA is TGTGCCAGCAGCGGATTCTCCTATAATTCACCCCTCCACTTT. It specifies CASSGFSYNSPLHF. Drawing the rest from reference TRBV25-1 and TRBJ1-6, the complete variable domain is EADIYQTPRYLVIGTGKKITLECSQTMGHDKMYWYQQDPGMELHLIHYSYGVNSTEKGDLSSESTVSRIRTEHFPLTLESARPSHTSQYLCASSGFSYNSPLHFGNGTRLTVT.

This clone was found a few times. The chain recombines TRBV19 with TRBJ1-5; the D is unclear. V gave up 4 bases and J gave up 4 bases, with 11 bases separating them. Germline V gene data show CDR1 as LNHDA and CDR2 as SQIVND (reference sequence). This CDR3 comprises 14 residues. For the CDR3, the DNA is TGTGCCAGTAGTAAAATAAGGGCGAATCAGCCCCAGCATTTT. Amino acids: CASSKIRANQPQHF.

This clone was seen a few times. J is TRBJ2-3 and V is TRBV5-1; 11 nucleotides match TRBD2. With V trimmed by 7 bases and J by 0 bases, 10 bases remained unmatched. The CDR3 is made up of 17 amino acids. Germline CDR1 SGHRS, CDR2 YFSETQ. The CDR3 DNA reads as TGCGCCAGCGCTAAACTAGCGGGAGATCCTAGCACAGATACGCAGTATTTT. Translating it yields CASAKLAGDPSTDTQYF.

V usage is TRBV7-8 and J usage is TRBJ2-3; 10 bases are shared with TRBD1. Trimming cost V 5 bases and J 2 bases; bases outside gene matches: 7. Germline CDR1 and CDR2: SGHVS and FQNEAQ. The CDR3 covers 16 residues. The CDR3 loop reads CASSDPGQGHTDTQYF. CDR3 DNA sequence: TGTGCCAGCAGCGATCCGGGACAGGGGCACACAGATACGCAGTATTTT.

This clone showed up just a few times. The rearrangement links TRBV5-4 to TRBJ2-3; TRBD2 matches at 12 bases. V lost 4 bases, J lost 0 bases, and 3 bases stayed unmatched. This CDR3 contains 16 residues. Germline CDR1 and CDR2: SGHNT and YYREEE (reference sequence). For the CDR3, the DNA is TGTGCCAGCAGCCCAGGGACTAGCGGGAGCACAGATACGCAGTATTTT. As protein: CASSPGTSGSTDTQYF.

The rearrangement uses TRBV19 and TRBJ2-2; D gene unclear. The V gene's germline CDR1 is LNHDA and CDR2 SQIVND (reference sequence). Trimming removed 4 bases from V and 3 bases from J, with 6 bases in between. The CDR3 sequence is 13 residues long. For the CDR3, the DNA is TGTGCCAGTAGTAGCCGAGACACCGGGGAGCTGTTTTTT. Encoded protein: CASSSRDTGELFF.

Here the CDR3 reads CASSPPSPNGNIQYF. CDR3 DNA: TGTGCCAGCTCACCACCGTCGCCTAATGGAAACATTCAGTACTTC. The V and J genes are TRBV18 and TRBJ2-4; D unclear. V was clipped by 0 bases and J by 6 bases, with 12 bases between them. This CDR3 comprises 15 residues. CDR1 is KGHSH and CDR2 is LQKENI in the germline V gene.

The rearrangement uses TRBV4-1 and TRBJ2-7, with D possibly being TRBD1 (5 bases). V lost 0 bases and J lost 3, with 18 bases in between. The CDR3 extends over 17 amino acids. The germline gives CDR1 MGHRA, CDR2 YSYEKL. The CDR3 coding sequence is TGCGCCAGCAGCCAAGATCCTAGGGGCTCTACGGGCTACGAGCAGTACTTC. This encodes CASSQDPRGSTGYEQYF.

This clone was seen a handful of times. The genes are TRBV10-3 and TRBJ2-5; 10 bases match TRBD2. CDR3 length: 18 residues. Germline V lookup: CDR1 ENHRY, CDR2 SYGVKD. V shed 3 bases and J 4 bases; nucleotides not matched to a gene: 14. The DNA of the CDR3 is TGTGCCATCAGTGATTCCGGGCTAGCGGGAGATCTTGGAGAGACCCAGTACTTC. Translation: CAISDSGLAGDLGETQYF.

V gene TRBV4-2 combines with J gene TRBJ2-1; TRBD2 agrees at 10 bases. CDR3 length: 15 amino acids. Germline trimming cut 1 base from V and 8 bases from J; bases unmatched to any gene: 5. Germline loops: CDR1 LGHNA, CDR2 YNFKEQ. The CDR3 loop is CASSQGSGRAYEQFF. CDR3 nucleotide sequence: TGTGCCAGCAGCCAAGGAAGCGGGAGGGCCTATGAGCAGTTCTTC.

V usage is TRBV5-1 and J usage is TRBJ2-7; D might be TRBD1 or TRBD2, each matching 6 bases. V gave up 5 bases and J gave up 1 base, with 10 bases separating them. CDR1 is SGHRS, CDR2 YFSETQ, per germline. The CDR3 is made up of 13 amino acids. The CDR3 DNA sequence: TGCGCCAGCAGGGAAGGGGGGTCCTACGAGCAGTACTTC. The encoded protein is CASREGGSYEQYF.

The chain joins TRBV15 to TRBJ1-1, with 7 positions matching TRBD1. J gave up 1 base and V 5 bases, and 4 bases lay outside the gene matches. Germline-derived CDR1 and CDR2 are LNHNV and YYDKDF (reference sequence). The CDR3 sequence is 14 residues long. The CDR3 here is CATSFRTGNTEAFF. The CDR3 DNA is TGTGCCACCAGCTTCCGGACAGGGAACACTGAAGCTTTCTTT.

The rearrangement joins TRBV28 to TRBJ1-2, with D possibly TRBD1 on 5 matching bases. Looked up from germline, CDR1 is MDHEN and CDR2 is SYDVKM. V was cut by 4 bases and J by 4 bases, with 16 bases left in between. This CDR3 has 15 residues. CDR3 in DNA: TGTGCCAGCAGTTCTAGTGCGGGGGTTCCCTATGGCTACACCTTC. Protein: CASSSSAGVPYGYTF.

This clone was seen a handful of times. This chain joins TRBV4-2 and TRBJ2-7; 11 nucleotides align to TRBD2. Germline-derived CDR1 and CDR2 are LGHNA and YNFKEQ. This CDR3 contains 15 residues. Trimming removed 2 bases from V and 4 bases from J; junction bases left unmatched: 4. The CDR3 loop reads CASSQTSGRGYEQYF. The DNA of the CDR3 is TGTGCCAGCAGCCAAACTAGCGGGAGAGGTTACGAGCAGTACTTC.

This clone was seen a few times. The gene calls are TRBV21-1 and TRBJ2-3; the table's D gene call, TRBD1, was not cross checked with the DNA. TRBV21-1 is noted as a pseudogene. This CDR3 spans 15 amino acids. The CDR3 DNA follows: TGTGCCAGCAACCCGAGTAGGACAGGGACAGATACGCAGTATTTT. Translating it yields CASNPSRTGTDTQYF.

The chain has TRBV6-1 and TRBJ1-3; maybe TRBD1 (5 bases). The CDR3 sequence is 14 residues long. Deletions cut 6 bases from V and 5 bases from J, with 14 bases between. CDR1 MNHNS and CDR2 SASEGT come from the germline V gene. The CDR3 region is CASSPGTQRNTIYF. CDR3 bases: TGTGCCAGCAGCCCCGGGACGCAAAGAAACACCATATATTTT.

The V gene is TRBV6-1, the J gene TRBJ1-4; D is possibly TRBD1 (6 bases). Trimming took 4 bases from V and 6 from J, leaving 15 bases between them. Germline CDR1 MNHNS, CDR2 SASEGT. The CDR3 is 15 amino acids. This CDR3 is CASSAAGEGYEKLFF. The CDR3, as DNA: TGTGCCAGCAGTGCCGCAGGGGAAGGATATGAAAAACTGTTTTTT.

This clone was observed a few times. This chain uses TRBV9 with TRBJ1-2; D is uncertain. Germline V gene lookup returns CDR1 SGDLS and CDR2 YYNGEE. Trimming left V 4 bases short and J 3 bases short, with 13 bases between. CDR3 length equals 14 residues. The CDR3, as DNA: TGTGCCAGCAGCCGCAGCGGACGTGACTATGGCTACACCTTC. It specifies CASSRSGRDYGYTF.

This clone was picked up a small number of times. The V gene is TRBV4-2, the J gene TRBJ1-2; TRBD1 matches 8 bases. Germline CDR1 and CDR2: LGHNA and YNFKEQ. The V and J ends lost 3 bases and 4 bases, in that order; junction bases with no gene match: 4. This CDR3 is 14 amino acids long. The CDR3 DNA reads as TGTGCCAGCAGCCAGGACAGGGAGGGCTATGGCTACACCTTC. Translation: CASSQDREGYGYTF.

Only a few counts were recorded for this clone. The rearrangement links TRBV10-3 to TRBJ2-3; possible D gene TRBD1, 5 bases. V was cut by 10 bases and J by 4 bases, with 15 bases left in between. CDR3 length: 13 amino acids. Per the germline V gene, CDR1 is ENHRY and CDR2 is SYGVKD. CDR3: CATKGISADTQYF. The CDR3 nucleotides are TGTGCCACAAAGGGGATATCGGCAGATACGCAGTATTTT.

J is TRBJ2-2 and V is TRBV25-1; TRBD1 aligns across 8 bases. After removal of 3 bases from V and 7 bases from J, the junction contained 4 bases not matched to a gene. The CDR3 spans 14 residues. The V gene's germline CDR1 is MGHDK and CDR2 SYGVNS. CDR3 loop: CASSDTGGYGELFF. CDR3 nucleotides: TGTGCCAGCAGTGACACAGGGGGTTACGGGGAGCTGTTTTTT.